This T cell receptor beta chain was identified during a study of blood T cell repertoires in COVID-19. Here immunoSEQ multiplex PCR was the method, and the copy in TCRdb shows in-frame clones only, minus some. The sample shows 230,000 or so clones, roughly 80% of them seen only once. Unmatched junction bases numbered 7, after V lost 5 bases and J lost 6 bases. The CDR3 runs 15 residues. The germline V gene encodes CDR1 LNHDA and CDR2 SQIVND (reference sequence). Sequenced input: peripheral blood. This chain uses TRBV19 with TRBJ2-5, with 12 bases lining up with TRBD1. The TCR sequence derives from a human donor in a cohort sampled during active COVID-19. CDR3 in amino acids: CASSSGTGGQKTQYF. The CDR3, as DNA: TGTGCCAGTAGTTCCGGGACAGGGGGCCAGAAGACCCAGTACTTC.